The next 32 T cell receptor beta chains were all read from a single sample in a study of blood T cell repertoires in COVID-19. Here immunoSEQ multiplex PCR was the method, and the copy in TCRdb shows in-frame clones only, minus some. The table includes more than 110,000 clones, 75% to 90% detected once. Source material: PBMCs or T cells enriched from blood (not recorded which). The source of these receptors is a man in his forties or fifties who had recovered from COVID-19.

The rearrangement joins TRBV4-1 to TRBJ2-7; a weak D match, TRBD1 (5 bases). Trimming removed 4 bases from V and 5 bases from J, with 21 bases in between. Germline V CDR1 and CDR2: MGHRA, YSYEKL. The CDR3 runs 16 residues. CDR3 amino acids: CASSRFYLGRDNEQYF. The CDR3 bases are TGCGCCAGCAGCCGCTTTTATTTGGGGCGCGATAACGAGCAGTACTTC.

The chain joins TRBV7-2 to TRBJ1-1; perhaps TRBD1 as D (5 bases). With 5 bases removed from V and 0 bases from J, the gap between germline ends came to 13 bases. CDR3 length: 15 residues. Germline lookup yields CDR1 SGHTA and CDR2 FQGNSA. The CDR3 sequence is CASSQGATLNTEAFF. CDR3 DNA sequence: TGTGCCAGCAGCCAAGGGGCGACACTGAACACTGAAGCTTTCTTT.

Points on this clone: The same CDR3 arises from other DNA sequences in this sample as well. This chain uses TRBV19 with TRBJ1-1; D unresolved. CDR3 length: 13 residues. Germline V lookup: CDR1 LNHDA, CDR2 SQIVND (reference sequence). Trimming shortened V by 2 bases and J by 0 bases, and 4 bases separated the two germline ends. The CDR3: CASSISVNTEAFF. For the CDR3, the DNA is TGTGCCAGTAGTATATCAGTGAACACTGAAGCTTTCTTT.

The chain employs TRBV6-5 and TRBJ1-5, with 10 bases that match TRBD1. Germline CDR1 is MNHEY and CDR2 is SVGAGI. V was clipped by 6 bases and J by 6 bases; unmatched bases: 8. This CDR3 region has 15 residues. This CDR3 reads CASRGSTGGGQPQHF. CDR3 DNA: TGTGCCAGCAGGGGATCGACAGGGGGCGGTCAGCCCCAGCATTTT.

The chain joins TRBV24-1 to TRBJ1-2; 8 bases agree with TRBD1. The trim removed 6 bases at V and 4 bases at J, leaving 3 bases unmatched. This CDR3 is built from 13 residues. Germline loops: CDR1 KGHDR, CDR2 SFDVKD. The DNA for the CDR3 is TGTGCCACCAGTACAGGGGGATCCTATGGCTACACCTTC. This sequence encodes CATSTGGSYGYTF.

V and J are TRBV5-1 and TRBJ1-5; 7 nucleotides line up with TRBD1. The V gene's germline CDR1 is SGHRS and CDR2 YFSETQ. Trimming removed 2 bases from V and 5 bases from J; junction bases left unmatched: 4. The CDR3 contains 14 residues. In DNA, the CDR3 is TGCGCCAGCAGCTTAGGGGGCTCTCATCAGCCCCAGCATTTT. Protein: CASSLGGSHQPQHF.

CDR3 sequence (DNA): TGTGCCAGCAGCTTGACAGGGGTCGGCTCACCCCTCCACTTT. This codes for CASSLTGVGSPLHF. The chain links TRBV7-2 to TRBJ1-6; TRBD1 aligns across 8 bases. The CDR3 has 14 residues. Germline V CDR1 and CDR2: SGHTA, FQGNSA. The trim removed 3 bases at V and 10 bases at J, leaving 5 bases unmatched.

The chain carries TRBV13 and TRBJ2-6, with D unclear. The CDR3 runs to 12 residues. The ends were cut back, 5 bases at V and 7 bases at J, with 6 bases in the middle. The germline gives CDR1 PRHDT, CDR2 FYEKMQ (reference sequence). The CDR3 DNA is TGTGCCAGCAGCCCGACTGCCAACGTCCTGACTTTC. Encoded protein: CASSPTANVLTF.

In this sample, this clone turned up a few times. Other DNA variants within this sample encode the same CDR3. The J gene is TRBJ1-3, the V gene TRBV5-5; no reliable D call. Germline CDR1 reads SGHKS; CDR2 reads YYEKEE (reference sequence). The V and J ends lost 5 bases and 2 bases respectively, with 8 bases between them. The CDR3 spans 13 residues. CDR3 region: CASSPGTGNTIYF. The CDR3 DNA follows: TGTGCCAGCAGTCCAGGAACTGGAAACACCATATATTTT.

This chain uses TRBV11-3 with TRBJ2-2, with TRBD1 matching 12 bases. From germline, CDR1 is SGHNT and CDR2 YENEEA. The junction had 6 bases not matched to a gene; V was cut back by 5 bases and J by 5 bases. This CDR3 comprises 16 residues. The CDR3 bases are TGTGCCAGCAGCAAACCGGGACAGGGGGCAACCGGGGAGCTGTTTTTT. This gives the protein CASSKPGQGATGELFF.

The CDR3 DNA is TGTGCCAGCAGCGTAGACGGCTTGGGTAGCGGGATTTCAGATACGCAGTATTTT. This translates into CASSVDGLGSGISDTQYF. The genes are TRBV9 and TRBJ2-3, with 8 bases identical to TRBD2. V gave up 0 bases and J gave up 4 bases; unmatched junction bases: 13. The CDR3 consists of 18 residues. Germline CDR1 SGDLS, CDR2 YYNGEE.

The chain couples TRBV9 to TRBJ1-4, with TRBD1 as a possible D gene (6 bases). The ends were cut back, 2 bases at V and 5 bases at J, with 16 bases in the middle. The CDR3 has 16 amino acids. CDR1 and CDR2 (germline): SGDLS, YYNGEE. The DNA of the CDR3 is TGTGCCAGCAGCGTCGCAAGGACAGTGATAAATGAAAAACTGTTTTTT. This gives the protein CASSVARTVINEKLFF.

The chain uses TRBV6-6 and TRBJ2-1, with a tentative D call TRBD2 (5 bases). This CDR3 spans 12 amino acids. Germline CDR1 MNHNY, CDR2 SVGAGI (reference sequence). Trimming pared 6 bases from V and 9 bases from J, leaving 12 bases between. The CDR3: CASSTTSLEQFF. In DNA, the CDR3 is TGTGCCAGCAGCACAACTAGTCTTGAGCAGTTCTTC.

This clone was detected only once. This chain links TRBV6-1 with TRBJ2-3, with 8 bases identical to TRBD2. This CDR3 region has 14 residues. Per the germline V gene, CDR1 is MNHNS and CDR2 is SASEGT. V dropped 3 bases and J dropped 1; count of bases not matched to a gene: 0. CDR3 nucleotides: TGTGCCAGCAGTGACGGGGGGGGCACAGATACGCAGTATTTT. Translation gives CASSDGGGTDTQYF.

The chain uses TRBV9 and TRBJ2-3; 10 nucleotides align to TRBD2. The CDR3 length is 15 residues. The V and J ends lost 0 bases and 7 bases, in that order; junction bases with no gene match: 5. CDR1 and CDR2 (germline): SGDLS, YYNGEE. The DNA for the CDR3 is TGTGCCAGCAGCGTAGCCCTAGCGGGGGAGCATACGCAGTATTTT. Translated, it gives CASSVALAGEHTQYF.

The chain uses TRBV7-9 and TRBJ1-1, with a possible D match to TRBD1 (6 bases). V was pared by 3 bases and J by 1 base, with 12 bases between. The CDR3 has 15 amino acids. From germline, CDR1 is SEHNR and CDR2 FQNEAQ (reference sequence). CDR3: CASSFGGRTNTEAFF. The DNA of the CDR3 is TGTGCCAGCAGCTTCGGGGGGCGGACGAACACTGAAGCTTTCTTT.

V and J are TRBV28 and TRBJ2-3; no definite D call. Deletions cut 4 bases from V and 5 bases from J, with 4 bases between. Germline-derived CDR1 and CDR2 are MDHEN and SYDVKM. CDR3 length: 11 amino acids. The CDR3 region is CASSSVDTQYF. CDR3 sequence (DNA): TGTGCCAGCAGTTCCGTAGATACGCAGTATTTT.

The rearrangement links TRBV6-5 to TRBJ2-7; 7 nucleotides align to TRBD1. J was trimmed by 3 bases and V by 10 bases; bases with no gene match: 15. There are 15 residues in the CDR3. Germline CDR1 and CDR2: MNHEY and SVGAGI. CDR3 coding DNA: TGTGCCATCCTCACTGGGGACAGTGTGATCTACGAGCAGTACGTC. Its translation is CAILTGDSVIYEQYV.

This chain uses TRBV24-1 with TRBJ2-3; 9 positions agree with TRBD1. The trim removed 3 bases at V and 3 bases at J, leaving 6 bases unmatched. The germline gives CDR1 KGHDR, CDR2 SFDVKD. CDR3 length: 16 residues. The DNA for the CDR3 is TGTGCCACCAGTGATCCGACAGGGGGTAGGACAGATACGCAGTATTTT. Its translation: CATSDPTGGRTDTQYF.

J is TRBJ2-3 and V is TRBV27, with 9 bases lining up with TRBD1. Germline loops: CDR1 MNHEY, CDR2 SMNVEV (reference sequence). This CDR3 is built from 15 residues. The V and J ends lost 0 bases and 9 bases, in that order; junction bases with no gene match: 7. CDR3 coding DNA: TGTGCCAGCAGTTTATCCCACCGGGACAGGGAGACGCAGTATTTT. Translated, it gives CASSLSHRDRETQYF.

The chain joins TRBV11-2 to TRBJ1-2; 8 bases agree with TRBD1. CDR1 SGHAT and CDR2 FQNNGV come from the germline V gene. The CDR3 has 14 amino acids. J gave up 5 bases and V 1 base, and 3 bases lay outside the gene matches. The DNA of the CDR3 is TGTGCCAGCAGCTTAGTAGGACAGGGATATGGCTACACCTTC. Encoded protein: CASSLVGQGYGYTF.

The genes are TRBV27 and TRBJ1-6; 9 nucleotides agree with TRBD1. Germline CDR1 MNHEY, CDR2 SMNVEV (reference sequence). The CDR3 contains 15 residues. V shed 7 bases and J 9 bases; nucleotides not matched to a gene: 10. CDR3 DNA: TGTGCCAGCACCCGAAAAACAGGGGGCAGTTCACCCCTCCACTTT. Translation gives CASTRKTGGSSPLHF.

The V gene is TRBV30, the J gene TRBJ2-4; 12 nucleotides line up with TRBD2. The CDR3 consists of 19 residues. After removal of 2 bases from V and 0 bases from J, the junction contained 11 bases not matched to a gene. Looked up from germline, CDR1 is GTSNPN and CDR2 is SVGIG (reference sequence). The CDR3 reads CAWSNLRTSGDLAKNIQYF. The CDR3 nucleotides are TGTGCCTGGAGTAATCTCCGGACTAGCGGGGACTTAGCCAAAAACATTCAGTACTTC.

The chain joins TRBV14 to TRBJ2-1; 9 nucleotides agree with TRBD2. The germline V gene encodes CDR1 SGHDN and CDR2 FVKESK. The ends lost 4 bases at V and 8 bases at J; junction bases unmatched: 18. The CDR3 has 18 amino acids. CDR3 nucleotide sequence: TGTGCCAGCAGCCCCCGGACGAGGAAGGCTAGCGGGACGGATGAGCAGTTCTTC. It specifies CASSPRTRKASGTDEQFF.

V is TRBV7-3 and J is TRBJ2-2; TRBD1 matches 10 bases. The CDR3 is made up of 16 amino acids. V shed 2 bases, J shed 6 bases, and the junction held 6 bases outside the gene matches. Germline V lookup: CDR1 SGHTA, CDR2 FQGTGA. The CDR3 loop is CASSLQGQGKAGELFF. In DNA, the CDR3 is TGTGCCAGCAGCTTACAGGGACAGGGGAAGGCCGGGGAGCTGTTTTTT.

The chain carries TRBV27 and TRBJ1-2; possible D gene TRBD1, 5 bases. V gave up 7 bases and J gave up 4 bases, with 16 bases separating them. The CDR3 loop spans 14 amino acids. Per the germline V gene, CDR1 is MNHEY and CDR2 is SMNVEV (reference sequence). CDR3 DNA: TGTGCCAGCACCCACGATCCGGGGGGCTATGGCTACACCTTC. This encodes CASTHDPGGYGYTF.

V and J are TRBV28 and TRBJ2-1; a possible D gene is TRBD1 (6 bases). The CDR3 totals 13 residues. Germline V lookup: CDR1 MDHEN, CDR2 SYDVKM. The V end was cut by 8 bases, the J end by 2 bases, with 10 bases between. The CDR3 sequence is CASARGTYNEQFF. The CDR3 coding sequence is TGTGCCAGCGCCAGGGGAACCTACAATGAGCAGTTCTTC.

The chain employs TRBV24-1 and TRBJ2-3; TRBD1 agrees at 7 bases. The V and J ends lost 4 bases and 3 bases, in that order; junction bases with no gene match: 12. Germline V gene sequence: CDR1 KGHDR, CDR2 SFDVKD. The CDR3 consists of 17 residues. CDR3 in amino acids: CATSDNEGAKGTDTQYF. The CDR3 region has the DNA TGTGCCACCAGTGACAACGAGGGGGCGAAAGGGACAGATACGCAGTATTTT.

The J gene is TRBJ2-5, the V gene TRBV5-4; 9 bases are shared with TRBD2. The germline CDR1 and CDR2 sequences are SGHNT and YYREEE (reference sequence). The ends lost 4 bases at V and 1 base at J; junction bases unmatched: 5. The CDR3 loop spans 15 amino acids. As DNA, the CDR3 is TGTGCCAGCAGCCCTAGCGGGGCCCCCCAAGAGACCCAGTACTTC. Its protein product is CASSPSGAPQETQYF.

The gene calls are TRBV27 and TRBJ1-2; 9 bases align to TRBD1. V shed 5 bases and J 6 bases; nucleotides not matched to a gene: 4. The germline gives CDR1 MNHEY, CDR2 SMNVEV (reference sequence). This CDR3 contains 13 residues. The CDR3 loop reads CASSRGDRDGYTF. The CDR3 region has the DNA TGTGCCAGCAGTAGAGGGGACAGGGATGGCTACACCTTC.

The genes are TRBV5-1 and TRBJ2-5, with 8 positions matching TRBD2. CDR3 size: 13 residues. The ends lost 4 bases at V and 2 bases at J; junction bases unmatched: 1. Germline V gene sequence: CDR1 SGHRS, CDR2 YFSETQ. Here the CDR3 DNA reads TGCGCCAGCAGCGTAGCGGGACAAGAGACCCAGTACTTC. Translation gives CASSVAGQETQYF.

The rearrangement links TRBV24-1 to TRBJ2-3, with a possible D match to TRBD1 (6 bases). The V and J ends lost 4 bases and 3 bases respectively, with 16 bases between them. The CDR3 length is 16 residues. CDR1 is KGHDR, CDR2 SFDVKD, per germline. CDR3 loop: CATSEPSMQGTDTQYF. The CDR3 DNA sequence: TGTGCCACCAGTGAACCCTCTATGCAGGGGACAGATACGCAGTATTTT.